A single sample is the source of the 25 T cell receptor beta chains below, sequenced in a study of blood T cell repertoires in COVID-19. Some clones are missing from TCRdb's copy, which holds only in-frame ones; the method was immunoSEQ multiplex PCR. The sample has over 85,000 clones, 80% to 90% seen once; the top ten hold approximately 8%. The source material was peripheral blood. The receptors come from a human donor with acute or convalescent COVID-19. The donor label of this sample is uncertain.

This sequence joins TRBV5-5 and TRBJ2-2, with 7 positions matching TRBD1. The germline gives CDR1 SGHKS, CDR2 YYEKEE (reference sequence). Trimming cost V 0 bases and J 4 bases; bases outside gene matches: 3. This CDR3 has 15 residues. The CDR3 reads CASSLATGVTGELFF. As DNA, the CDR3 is TGTGCCAGCAGCTTGGCAACAGGGGTCACCGGGGAGCTGTTTTTT. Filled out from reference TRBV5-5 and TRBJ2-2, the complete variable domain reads DAGVTQSPTHLIKTRGQQVTLRCSPISGHKSVSWYQQVLGQGPQFIFQYYEKEERGRGNFPDRFSARQFPNYSSELNVNALLLGDSALYLCASSLATGVTGELFFGEGSRLTVL.

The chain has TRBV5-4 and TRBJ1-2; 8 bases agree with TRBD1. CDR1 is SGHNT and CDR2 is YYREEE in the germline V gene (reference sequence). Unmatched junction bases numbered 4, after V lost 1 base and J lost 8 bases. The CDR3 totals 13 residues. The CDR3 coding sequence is TGTGCCAGCAGCTTGCCGGGACAGGAAGGCTACACCTTC. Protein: CASSLPGQEGYTF.

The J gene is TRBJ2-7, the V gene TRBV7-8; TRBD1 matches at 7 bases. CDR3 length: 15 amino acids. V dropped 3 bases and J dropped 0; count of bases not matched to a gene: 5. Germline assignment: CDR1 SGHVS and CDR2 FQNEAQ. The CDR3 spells CASSFDRVYSYEQYF. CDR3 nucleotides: TGTGCCAGCAGCTTCGACAGGGTGTACTCCTACGAGCAGTACTTC.

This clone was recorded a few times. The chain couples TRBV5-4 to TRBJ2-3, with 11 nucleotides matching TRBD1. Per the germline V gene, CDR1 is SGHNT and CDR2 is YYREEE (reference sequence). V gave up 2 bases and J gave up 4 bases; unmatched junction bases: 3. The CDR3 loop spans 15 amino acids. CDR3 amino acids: CASSLGTGGSDTQYF. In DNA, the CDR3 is TGTGCCAGCAGCTTAGGGACAGGGGGTTCAGATACGCAGTATTTT.

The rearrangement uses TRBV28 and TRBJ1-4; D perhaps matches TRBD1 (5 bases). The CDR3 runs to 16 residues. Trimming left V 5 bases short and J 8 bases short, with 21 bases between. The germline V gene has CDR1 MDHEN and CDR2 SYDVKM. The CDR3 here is CASSLGVQVGSEKLFF. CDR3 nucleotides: TGTGCCAGCAGTCTGGGGGTTCAGGTCGGGAGCGAAAAACTGTTTTTT.

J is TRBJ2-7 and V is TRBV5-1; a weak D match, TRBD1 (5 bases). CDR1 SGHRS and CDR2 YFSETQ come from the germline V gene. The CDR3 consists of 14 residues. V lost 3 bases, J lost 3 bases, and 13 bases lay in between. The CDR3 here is CASSYDSNSYEQYF. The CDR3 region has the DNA TGCGCCAGCAGCTACGACAGCAACAGCTACGAGCAGTACTTC. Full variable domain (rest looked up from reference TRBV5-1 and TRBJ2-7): KAGVTQTPRYLIKTRGQQVTLSCSPISGHRSVSWYQQTPGQGLQFLFEYFSETQRNKGNFPGRFSGRQFSNSRSEMNVSTLELGDSALYLCASSYDSNSYEQYFGPGTRLTVT.

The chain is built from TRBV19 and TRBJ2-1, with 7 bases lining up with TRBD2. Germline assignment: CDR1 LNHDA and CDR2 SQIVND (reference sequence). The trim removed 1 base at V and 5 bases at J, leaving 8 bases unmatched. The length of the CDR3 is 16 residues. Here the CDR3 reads CASSIVGAGLNNEQFF. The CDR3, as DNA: TGTGCCAGTAGTATAGTAGGAGCGGGGCTAAACAATGAGCAGTTCTTC.

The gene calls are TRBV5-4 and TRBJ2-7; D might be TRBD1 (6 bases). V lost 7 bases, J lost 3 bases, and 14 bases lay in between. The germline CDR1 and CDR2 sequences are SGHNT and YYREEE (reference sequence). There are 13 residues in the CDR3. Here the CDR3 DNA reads TGTGCCAGCGGTTCTGGCAGGGGCTACGAGCAGTACTTC. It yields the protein CASGSGRGYEQYF. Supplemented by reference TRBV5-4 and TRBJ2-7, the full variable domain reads ETGVTQSPTHLIKTRGQQVTLRCSSQSGHNTVSWYQQALGQGPQFIFQYYREEENGRGNFPPRFSGLQFPNYSSELNVNALELDDSALYLCASGSGRGYEQYFGPGTRLTVT.

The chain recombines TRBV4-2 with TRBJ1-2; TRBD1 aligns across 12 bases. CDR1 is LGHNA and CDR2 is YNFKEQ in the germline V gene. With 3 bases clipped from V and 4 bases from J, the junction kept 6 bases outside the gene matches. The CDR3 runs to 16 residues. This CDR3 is CASSQGTGGTAYGYTF. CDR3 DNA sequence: TGTGCCAGCAGCCAGGGGACAGGGGGCACAGCCTATGGCTACACCTTC.

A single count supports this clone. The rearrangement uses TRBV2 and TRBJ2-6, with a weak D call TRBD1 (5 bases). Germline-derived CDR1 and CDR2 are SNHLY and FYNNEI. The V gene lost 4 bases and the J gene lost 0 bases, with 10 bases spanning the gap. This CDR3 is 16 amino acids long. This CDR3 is CASSVTGASGANVLTF. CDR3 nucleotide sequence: TGTGCCAGCAGTGTGACTGGGGCCTCTGGGGCCAACGTCCTGACTTTC. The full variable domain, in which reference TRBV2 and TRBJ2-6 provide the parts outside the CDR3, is EPEVTQTPSHQVTQMGQEVILRCVPISNHLYFYWYRQILGQKVEFLVSFYNNEISEKSEIFDDQFSVERPDGSNFTLKIRSTKLEDSAMYFCASSVTGASGANVLTFGAGSRLTVL.

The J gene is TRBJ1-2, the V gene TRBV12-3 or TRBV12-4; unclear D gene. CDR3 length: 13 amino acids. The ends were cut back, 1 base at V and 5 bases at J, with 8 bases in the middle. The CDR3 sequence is CASSLDRVYGYTF. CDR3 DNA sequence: TGTGCCAGCAGTTTAGACAGAGTGTATGGCTACACCTTC.

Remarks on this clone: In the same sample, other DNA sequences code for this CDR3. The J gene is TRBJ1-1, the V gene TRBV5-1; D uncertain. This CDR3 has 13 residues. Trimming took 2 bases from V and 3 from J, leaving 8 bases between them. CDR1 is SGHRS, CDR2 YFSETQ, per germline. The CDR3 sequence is CASSFRGYTEAFF. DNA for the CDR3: TGCGCCAGCAGCTTCCGCGGGTACACTGAAGCTTTCTTT.

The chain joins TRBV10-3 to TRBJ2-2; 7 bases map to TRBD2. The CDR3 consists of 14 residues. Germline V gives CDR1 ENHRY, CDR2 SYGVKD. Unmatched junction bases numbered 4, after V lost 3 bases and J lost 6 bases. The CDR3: CAISDPRGAGELFF. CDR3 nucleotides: TGTGCCATCAGTGACCCTCGGGGGGCCGGGGAGCTGTTTTTT.

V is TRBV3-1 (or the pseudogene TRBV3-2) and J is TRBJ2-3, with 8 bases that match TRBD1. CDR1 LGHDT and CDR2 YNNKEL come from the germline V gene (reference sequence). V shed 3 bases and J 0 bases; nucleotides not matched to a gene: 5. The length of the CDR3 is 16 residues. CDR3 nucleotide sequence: TGTGCCAGCAGCCATCACAGGGGGACGAGCACAGATACGCAGTATTTT. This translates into CASSHHRGTSTDTQYF.

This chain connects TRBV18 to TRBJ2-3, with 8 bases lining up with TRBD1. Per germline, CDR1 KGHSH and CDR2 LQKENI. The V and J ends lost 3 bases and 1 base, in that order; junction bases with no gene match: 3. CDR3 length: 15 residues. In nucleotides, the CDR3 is TGTGCCAGCTCACCCATGGGACAGGGCACAGATACGCAGTATTTT. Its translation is CASSPMGQGTDTQYF.

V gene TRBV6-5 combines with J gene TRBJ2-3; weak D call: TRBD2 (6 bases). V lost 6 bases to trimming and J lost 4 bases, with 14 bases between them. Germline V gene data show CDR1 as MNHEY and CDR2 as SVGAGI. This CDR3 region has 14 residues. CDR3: CASSLTRLADTQYF. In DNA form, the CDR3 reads TGTGCCAGCAGCCTCACTCGACTAGCAGATACGCAGTATTTT.

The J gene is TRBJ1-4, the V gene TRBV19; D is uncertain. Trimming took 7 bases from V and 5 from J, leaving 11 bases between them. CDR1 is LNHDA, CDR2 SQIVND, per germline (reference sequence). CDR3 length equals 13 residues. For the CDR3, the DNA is TGTGCCAGTACGGGGATGGAAAATGAAAAACTGTTTTTT. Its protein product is CASTGMENEKLFF. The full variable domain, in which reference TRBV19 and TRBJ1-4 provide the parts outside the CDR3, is DGGITQSPKYLFRKEGQNVTLSCEQNLNHDAMYWYRQDPGQGLRLIYYSQIVNDFQKGDIAEGYSVSREKKESFPLTVTSAQKNPTAFYLCASTGMENEKLFFGSGTQLSVL.

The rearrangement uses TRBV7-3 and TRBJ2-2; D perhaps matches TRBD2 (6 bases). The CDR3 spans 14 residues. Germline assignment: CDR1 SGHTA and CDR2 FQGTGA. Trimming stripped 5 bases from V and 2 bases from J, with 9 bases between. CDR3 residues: CASSPGTNTGELFF. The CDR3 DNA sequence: TGTGCCAGCAGCCCCGGGACTAACACCGGGGAGCTGTTTTTT.

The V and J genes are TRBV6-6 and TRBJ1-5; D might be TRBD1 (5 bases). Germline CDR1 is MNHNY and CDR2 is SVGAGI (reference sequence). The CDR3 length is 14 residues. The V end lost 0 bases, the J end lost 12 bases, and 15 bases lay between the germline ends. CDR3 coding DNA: TGTGCCAGCAGTTACTCTCGGCAGGGAGGGGACCAGCATTTT. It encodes CASSYSRQGGDQHF.

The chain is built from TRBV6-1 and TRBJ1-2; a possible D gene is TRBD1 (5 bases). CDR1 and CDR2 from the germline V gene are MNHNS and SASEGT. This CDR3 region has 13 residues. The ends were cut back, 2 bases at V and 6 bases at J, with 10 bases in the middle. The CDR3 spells CASSEIWGDGYTF. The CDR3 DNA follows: TGTGCCAGCAGTGAAATCTGGGGCGATGGCTACACCTTC.

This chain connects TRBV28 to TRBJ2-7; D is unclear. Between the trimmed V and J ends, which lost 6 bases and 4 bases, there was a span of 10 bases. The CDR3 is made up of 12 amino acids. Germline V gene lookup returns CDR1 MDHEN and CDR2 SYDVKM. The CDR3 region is CASRRSLYEQYF. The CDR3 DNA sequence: TGTGCCAGCAGGCGAAGTCTGTACGAGCAGTACTTC.

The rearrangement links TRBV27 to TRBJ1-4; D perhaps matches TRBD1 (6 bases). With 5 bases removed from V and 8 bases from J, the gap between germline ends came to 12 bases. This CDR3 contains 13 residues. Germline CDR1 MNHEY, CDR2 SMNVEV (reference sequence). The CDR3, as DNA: TGTGCCAGCAGTAGACAGGTCGGGGAAAAACTGTTTTTT. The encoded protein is CASSRQVGEKLFF.

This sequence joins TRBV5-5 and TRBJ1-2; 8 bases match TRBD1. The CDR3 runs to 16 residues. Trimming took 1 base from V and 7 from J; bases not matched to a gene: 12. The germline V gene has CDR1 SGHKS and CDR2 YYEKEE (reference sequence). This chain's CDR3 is CASSLSVPGRGPGYTF. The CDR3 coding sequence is TGTGCCAGCAGCTTGTCCGTGCCGGGCAGGGGGCCTGGCTACACCTTC.

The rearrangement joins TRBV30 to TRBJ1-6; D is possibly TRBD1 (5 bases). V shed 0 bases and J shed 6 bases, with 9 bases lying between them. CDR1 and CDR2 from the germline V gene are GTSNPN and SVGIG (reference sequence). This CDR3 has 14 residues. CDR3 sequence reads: CAWSVLQGNSPLHF. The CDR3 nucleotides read TGTGCCTGGAGTGTGTTGCAGGGTAATTCACCCCTCCACTTT.

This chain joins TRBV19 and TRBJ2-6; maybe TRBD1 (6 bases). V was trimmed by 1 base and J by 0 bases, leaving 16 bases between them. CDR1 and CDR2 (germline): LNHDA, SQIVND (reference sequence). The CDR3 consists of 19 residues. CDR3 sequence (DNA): TGTGCCAGTAGTATAGCTTACCCGACAGGCCTCTCTGGGGCCAACGTCCTGACTTTC. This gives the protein CASSIAYPTGLSGANVLTF.